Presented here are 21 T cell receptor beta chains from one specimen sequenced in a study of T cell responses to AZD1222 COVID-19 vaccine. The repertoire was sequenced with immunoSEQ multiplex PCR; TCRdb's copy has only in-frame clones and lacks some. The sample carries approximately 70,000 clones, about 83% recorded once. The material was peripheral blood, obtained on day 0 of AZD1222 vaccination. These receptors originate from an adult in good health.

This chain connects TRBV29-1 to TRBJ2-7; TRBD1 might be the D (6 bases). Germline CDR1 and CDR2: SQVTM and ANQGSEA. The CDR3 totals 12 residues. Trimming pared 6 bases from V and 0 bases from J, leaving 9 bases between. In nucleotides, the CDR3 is TGCAGCGTAGGGACACACTCCTACGAGCAGTACTTC. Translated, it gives CSVGTHSYEQYF.

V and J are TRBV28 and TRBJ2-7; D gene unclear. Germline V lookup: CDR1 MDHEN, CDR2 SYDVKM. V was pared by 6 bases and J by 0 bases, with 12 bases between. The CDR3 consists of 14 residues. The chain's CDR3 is CASSAPSISYEQYF. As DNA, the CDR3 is TGTGCCAGCAGCGCCCCCTCTATCTCCTACGAGCAGTACTTC.

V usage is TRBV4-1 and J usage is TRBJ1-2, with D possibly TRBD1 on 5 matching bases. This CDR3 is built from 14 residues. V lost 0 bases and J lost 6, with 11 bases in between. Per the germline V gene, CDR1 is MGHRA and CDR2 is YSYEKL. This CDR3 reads CASSQDRRGDGYTF. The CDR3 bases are TGCGCCAGCAGCCAAGATCGGCGAGGGGATGGCTACACCTTC.

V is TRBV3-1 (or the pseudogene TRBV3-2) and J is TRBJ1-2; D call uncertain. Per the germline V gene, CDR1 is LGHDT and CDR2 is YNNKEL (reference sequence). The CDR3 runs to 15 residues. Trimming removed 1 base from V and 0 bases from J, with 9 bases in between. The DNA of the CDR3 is TGTGCCAGCAGCCAAGGAAGCCAGTCTAACTATGGCTACACCTTC. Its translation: CASSQGSQSNYGYTF.

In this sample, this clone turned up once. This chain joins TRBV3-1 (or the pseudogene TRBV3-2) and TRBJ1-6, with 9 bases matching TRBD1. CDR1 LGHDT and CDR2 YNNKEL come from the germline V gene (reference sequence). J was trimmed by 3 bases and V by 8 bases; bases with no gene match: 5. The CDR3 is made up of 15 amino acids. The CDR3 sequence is CASQGQGFYNSPLHF. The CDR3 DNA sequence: TGTGCCAGCCAAGGACAGGGGTTCTATAATTCACCCCTCCACTTT.

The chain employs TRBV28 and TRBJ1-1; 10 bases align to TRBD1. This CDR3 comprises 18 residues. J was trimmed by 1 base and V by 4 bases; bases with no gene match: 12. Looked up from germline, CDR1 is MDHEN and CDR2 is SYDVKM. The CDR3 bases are TGTGCCAGCAGTTCCTATGATTGGACAGGGGGACAGAACACTGAAGCTTTCTTT. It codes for CASSSYDWTGGQNTEAFF.

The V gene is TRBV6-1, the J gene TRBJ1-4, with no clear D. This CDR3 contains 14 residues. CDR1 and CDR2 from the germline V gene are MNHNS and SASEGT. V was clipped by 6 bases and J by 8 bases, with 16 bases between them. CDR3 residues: CASRVGRAGEKLFF. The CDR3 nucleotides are TGTGCCAGCAGGGTTGGTAGGGCCGGGGAAAAACTGTTTTTT.

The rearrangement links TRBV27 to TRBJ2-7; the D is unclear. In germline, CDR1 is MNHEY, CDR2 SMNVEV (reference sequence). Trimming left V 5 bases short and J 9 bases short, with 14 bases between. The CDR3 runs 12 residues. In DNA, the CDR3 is TGTGCCAGCAGTCCGTCAGGCATCCTGCAGTACTTC. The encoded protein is CASSPSGILQYF.

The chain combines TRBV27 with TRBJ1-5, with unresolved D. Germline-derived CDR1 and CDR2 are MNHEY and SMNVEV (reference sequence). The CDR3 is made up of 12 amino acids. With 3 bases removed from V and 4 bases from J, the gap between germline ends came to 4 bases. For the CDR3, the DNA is TGTGCCAGCAGTTTTTATAATCAGCCCCAGCATTTT. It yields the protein CASSFYNQPQHF.

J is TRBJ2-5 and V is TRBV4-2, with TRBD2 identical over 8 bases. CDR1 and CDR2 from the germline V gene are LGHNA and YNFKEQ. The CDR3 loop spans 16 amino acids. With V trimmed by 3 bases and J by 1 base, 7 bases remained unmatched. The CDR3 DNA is TGTGCCAGCAGCCAGGGGAAGAGCGGGGGCCAAGAGACCCAGTACTTC. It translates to CASSQGKSGGQETQYF.

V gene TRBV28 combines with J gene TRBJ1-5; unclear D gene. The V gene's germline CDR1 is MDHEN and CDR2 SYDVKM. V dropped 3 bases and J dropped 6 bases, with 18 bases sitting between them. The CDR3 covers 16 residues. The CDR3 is CASSFKEGRKRQPQHF. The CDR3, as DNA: TGTGCCAGCAGTTTCAAGGAGGGTCGGAAGCGTCAGCCCCAGCATTTT.

DNA for the CDR3: TGTGCCGGGGGCGGCTCCTGGTCCGAGCAGTACTTC. It specifies CAGGGSWSEQYF. The J gene is TRBJ2-7, the V gene TRBV2, with D tentatively TRBD1 (6 bases). This CDR3 spans 12 amino acids. Germline CDR1 reads SNHLY; CDR2 reads FYNNEI. Deletions cut 11 bases from V and 6 bases from J, with 17 bases between. The complete variable domain, with remaining parts taken from reference TRBV2 and TRBJ2-7, reads EPEVTQTPSHQVTQMGQEVILRCVPISNHLYFYWYRQILGQKVEFLVSFYNNEISEKSEIFDDQFSVERPDGSNFTLKIRSTKLEDSAMYFCAGGGSWSEQYFGPGTRLTVT.

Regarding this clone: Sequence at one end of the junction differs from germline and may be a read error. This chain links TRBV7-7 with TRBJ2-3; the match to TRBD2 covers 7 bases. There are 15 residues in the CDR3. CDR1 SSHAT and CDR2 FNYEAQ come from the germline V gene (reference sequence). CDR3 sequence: CASSLASGATDTQYF. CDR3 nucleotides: TGTGCTAGCAGCTTAGCCAGCGGGGCCACAGATACGCAGTATTTT.

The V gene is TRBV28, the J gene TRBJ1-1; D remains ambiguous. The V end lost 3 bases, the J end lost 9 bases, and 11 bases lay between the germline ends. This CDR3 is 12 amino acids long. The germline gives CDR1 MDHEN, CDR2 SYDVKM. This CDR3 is CASSFVHNKAFF. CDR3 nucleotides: TGTGCCAGCAGTTTTGTCCACAACAAAGCTTTCTTT.

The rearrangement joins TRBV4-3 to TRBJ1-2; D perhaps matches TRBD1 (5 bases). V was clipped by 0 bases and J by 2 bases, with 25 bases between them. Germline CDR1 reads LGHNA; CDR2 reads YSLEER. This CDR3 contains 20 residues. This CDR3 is CASSQDVRAPMFKGNYGYTF. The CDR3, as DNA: TGCGCCAGCAGCCAAGACGTTCGTGCTCCCATGTTTAAGGGGAACTATGGCTACACCTTC.

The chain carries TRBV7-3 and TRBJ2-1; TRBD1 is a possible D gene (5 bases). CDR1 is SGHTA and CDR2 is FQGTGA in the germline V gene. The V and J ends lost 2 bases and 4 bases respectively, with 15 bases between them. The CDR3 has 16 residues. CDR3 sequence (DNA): TGTGCCAGCAGCTTAGGGGTAGGGGTAGGGTACAATGAGCAGTTCTTC. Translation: CASSLGVGVGYNEQFF.

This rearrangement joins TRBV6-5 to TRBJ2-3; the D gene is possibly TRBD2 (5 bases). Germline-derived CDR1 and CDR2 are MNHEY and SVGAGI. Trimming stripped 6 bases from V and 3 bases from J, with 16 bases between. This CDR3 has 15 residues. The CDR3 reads CASSIGLMPTDTQYF. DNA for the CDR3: TGTGCCAGCAGCATTGGACTTATGCCTACAGATACGCAGTATTTT.

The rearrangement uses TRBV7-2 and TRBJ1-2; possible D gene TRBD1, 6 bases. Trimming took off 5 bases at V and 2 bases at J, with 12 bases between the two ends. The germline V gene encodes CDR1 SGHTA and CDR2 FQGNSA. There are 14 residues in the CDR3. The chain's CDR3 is CASSPQTGNYGYTF. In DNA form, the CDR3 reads TGTGCCAGCAGCCCCCAGACAGGAAACTATGGCTACACCTTC.

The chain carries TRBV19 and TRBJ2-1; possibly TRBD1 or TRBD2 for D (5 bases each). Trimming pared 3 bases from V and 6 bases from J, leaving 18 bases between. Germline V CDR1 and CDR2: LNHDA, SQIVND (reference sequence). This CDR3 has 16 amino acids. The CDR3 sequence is CASSMLRDGVGNEQFF. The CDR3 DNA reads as TGTGCCAGTAGTATGCTTCGGGACGGGGTAGGCAATGAGCAGTTCTTC. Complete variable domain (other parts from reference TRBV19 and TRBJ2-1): DGGITQSPKYLFRKEGQNVTLSCEQNLNHDAMYWYRQDPGQGLRLIYYSQIVNDFQKGDIAEGYSVSREKKESFPLTVTSAQKNPTAFYLCASSMLRDGVGNEQFFGPGTRLTVL.

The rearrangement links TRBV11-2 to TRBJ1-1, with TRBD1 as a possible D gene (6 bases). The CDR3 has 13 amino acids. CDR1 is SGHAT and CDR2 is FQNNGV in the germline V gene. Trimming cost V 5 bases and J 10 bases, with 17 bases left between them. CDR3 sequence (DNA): TGTGCCAGCAGCAGGGGGACCCGCGCAGGAGCTTTCTTT. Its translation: CASSRGTRAGAFF.

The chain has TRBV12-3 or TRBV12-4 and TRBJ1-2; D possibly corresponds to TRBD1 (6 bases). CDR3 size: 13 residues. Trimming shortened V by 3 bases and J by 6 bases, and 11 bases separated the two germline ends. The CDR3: CASSLGGPDGYTF. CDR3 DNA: TGTGCCAGCAGTTTGGGGGGGCCCGATGGCTACACCTTC.